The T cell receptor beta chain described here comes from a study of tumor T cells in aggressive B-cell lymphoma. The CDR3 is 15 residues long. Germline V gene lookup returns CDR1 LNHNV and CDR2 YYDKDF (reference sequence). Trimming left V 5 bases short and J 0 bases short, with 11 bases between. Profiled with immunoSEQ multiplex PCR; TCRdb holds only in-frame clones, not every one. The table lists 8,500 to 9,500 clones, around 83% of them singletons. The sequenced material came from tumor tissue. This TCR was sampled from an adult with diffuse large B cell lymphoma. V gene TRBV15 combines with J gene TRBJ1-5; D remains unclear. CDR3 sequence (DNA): TGTGCCACCAGCTATATGCGGGATAGCAATCAGCCCCAGCATTTT. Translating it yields CATSYMRDSNQPQHF.